The entry that follows covers one T cell receptor (beta chain) sequence. Its antigen is still unknown. Qualities for individual bases were not recorded, and no much larger clone is one base off. The library came from the immunoSEQ multiplex PCR assay. As stored in TCRdb, this immuneACCESS dataset retains in-frame rearrangements with V and J assigned. A fraction of the clones does not appear; measured against another copy, unresolved V genes explain less than half of the discrepancy, and the remainder lacks a known reason. A total of over 14,000 clones appear in this sample, 55% to 80% of them only once. The top ten constitute more than 45% of the sample. The study tested focal radiation therapy combined with CTLA-4 blockade (ipilimumab) in patients with chemo-refractory metastatic non-small-cell lung cancer. V is reduced by 0 bases and J by 7 bases, leaving a spacing of 12 bases between them. The CDR3 numbers 15 residues from cysteine through phenylalanine. The entry retains the CDR3 DNA only, 45 bases that are in frame from base 1. The germline V gene provides CDR1 MGHRA and CDR2 YSYEKL.

This sample was taken from a study of radiotherapy plus CTLA-4 blockade in lung cancer (dated by TCRdb to the late 2010s). Broadly, across the study: Objective responses occurred in 18% of enrolled patients, and around 29% achieved disease control.

Broader findings and caveats from the paper: TCR clones derived from tumors expanded in peripheral blood after treatment with radiotherapy and ipilimumab. Early dynamic changes in blood T cell clones, together with increased serum interferon-beta after radiation, were reported as the strongest predictors of response.

The chain uses TRBV4-1 and TRBJ1-4; there is no confident call for the D gene. The receptor was derived from a human donor with non-small cell lung cancer whose response to radiotherapy plus ipilimumab could not be evaluated. The sequencing used peripheral blood, collected from a patient treated with radiotherapy plus ipilimumab. The CDR3 loop reads CASSQERNRGEKLFF. Here is the DNA: TGCGCCAGCAGCCAAGAGAGAAACCGGGGTGAAAAACTGTTTTTT.